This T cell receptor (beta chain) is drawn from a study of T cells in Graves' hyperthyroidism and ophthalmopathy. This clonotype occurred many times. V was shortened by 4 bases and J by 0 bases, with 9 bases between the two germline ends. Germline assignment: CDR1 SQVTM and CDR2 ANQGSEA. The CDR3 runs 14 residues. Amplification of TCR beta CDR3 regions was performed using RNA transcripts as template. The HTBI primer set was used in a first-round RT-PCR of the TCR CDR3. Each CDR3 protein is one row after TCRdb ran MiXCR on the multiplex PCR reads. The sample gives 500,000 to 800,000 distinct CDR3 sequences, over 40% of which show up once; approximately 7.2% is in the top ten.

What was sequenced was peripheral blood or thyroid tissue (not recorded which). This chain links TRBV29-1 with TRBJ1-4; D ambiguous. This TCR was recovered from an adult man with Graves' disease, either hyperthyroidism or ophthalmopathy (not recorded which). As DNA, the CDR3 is TGCAGCGTTGCGCCAGAGACAACTAATGAAAAACTGTTTTTT. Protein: CSVAPETTNEKLFF.